These 29 T cell receptor beta chains share one sample of origin, sequenced in a study of long-term antiretroviral therapy in people with HIV. The assay, immunoSEQ v3.0, was run at survey level. Data came from immunoSEQ multiplex PCR; TCRdb stores just in-frame clones and leaves some out. The sample carries around 30,000 clones, around 85% recorded once. The specimen comprised unsorted PBMCs, sampled 3 years after starting antiretroviral therapy. These receptors were taken from a middle-aged man with HIV.

V is TRBV29-1 and J is TRBJ2-7; TRBD1 might be the D (8 bases). CDR3 length: 14 amino acids. The germline V gene has CDR1 SQVTM and CDR2 ANQGSEA. V was clipped by 6 bases and J by 3 bases, with 18 bases between them. The CDR3, as DNA: TGCAGCGTCACCAGCGGGACAGGTTTCTACGAGCAGTACTTC. Its protein product is CSVTSGTGFYEQYF.

The chain joins TRBV19 to TRBJ2-7; D is tentatively TRBD1 or TRBD2 (6 bases each). V dropped 1 base and J dropped 2 bases, with 12 bases sitting between them. The CDR3 runs 15 residues. Germline V gene sequence: CDR1 LNHDA, CDR2 SQIVND (reference sequence). DNA of the CDR3: TGTGCCAGTAGTATAGGACTGGGGGGCACCTACGAGCAGTACTTC. Translating it yields CASSIGLGGTYEQYF.

CDR3 coding DNA: TGTGCCAGCAGCCGAGGGCCCGGGGCCACTGAAGCTTTCTTT. Protein: CASSRGPGATEAFF. The gene calls are TRBV6-1 and TRBJ1-1; maybe TRBD1 (5 bases). The CDR3 sequence is 14 residues long. Trimming took off 6 bases at V and 4 bases at J, with 15 bases between the two ends. Germline V gives CDR1 MNHNS, CDR2 SASEGT.

V usage is TRBV28 and J usage is TRBJ1-1; D is undetermined. This CDR3 comprises 13 residues. Trimming removed 1 base at V and 3 bases at J, with 6 bases between. Germline V gives CDR1 MDHEN, CDR2 SYDVKM. CDR3 coding DNA: TGTGCCAGCAGTTTATCAGAGGACACTGAAGCTTTCTTT. This translates into CASSLSEDTEAFF.

This clone was found a few times. The CDR3 DNA reads as TGTGCCAGCAGCTCGTCACCGAAGACAGGGGGGACTGGAAACACCATATATTTT. It translates to CASSSSPKTGGTGNTIYF. The gene calls are TRBV5-4 and TRBJ1-3, with TRBD1 identical over 9 bases. The CDR3 length is 18 residues. The V segment lost 3 bases and the J segment 2 bases; nucleotides outside the gene matches: 12. CDR1 and CDR2 (germline): SGHNT, YYREEE (reference sequence).

This chain connects TRBV7-9 to TRBJ2-5, with D unresolved. The V and J ends lost 3 bases and 10 bases respectively, with 12 bases between them. The CDR3 covers 12 residues. CDR1 SEHNR and CDR2 FQNEAQ come from the germline V gene (reference sequence). As DNA, the CDR3 is TGTGCCAGCAGCTTTAGGTCCCCGAACCAGTACTTC. Translated: CASSFRSPNQYF.

This chain joins TRBV29-1 and TRBJ1-1; a weak D match, TRBD1 (5 bases). Germline-derived CDR1 and CDR2 are SQVTM and ANQGSEA. The CDR3 covers 13 residues. V dropped 7 bases and J dropped 8 bases, with 20 bases sitting between them. CDR3 amino acids: CSGGQGVLGEAFF. In nucleotides, the CDR3 is TGCAGCGGTGGCCAAGGGGTACTCGGGGAAGCTTTCTTT.

The rearrangement joins TRBV6-5 to TRBJ1-4; TRBD1 agrees at 7 bases. The CDR3 covers 13 residues. The trim removed 5 bases at V and 10 bases at J, leaving 7 bases unmatched. Per the germline V gene, CDR1 is MNHEY and CDR2 is SVGAGI. The CDR3 is CASSQDREGKLFF. DNA for the CDR3: TGTGCCAGCAGTCAAGACAGGGAAGGAAAACTGTTTTTT.

The CDR3 is CASSEGYSGNTIYF. The CDR3 nucleotides are TGCGCCAGCAGTGAGGGGTACTCTGGAAACACCATATATTTT. This chain links TRBV10-2 with TRBJ1-3, with D unresolved. Between the trimmed V and J ends, which lost 2 bases and 0 bases, there was a span of 5 bases. Germline V gene data show CDR1 as WSHSY and CDR2 as SAAADI. The CDR3 has 14 residues.

V usage is TRBV18 and J usage is TRBJ2-7; 9 bases align to TRBD1. The V gene's germline CDR1 is KGHSH and CDR2 LQKENI. J gave up 3 bases and V 3 bases, and 6 bases lay outside the gene matches. The CDR3 consists of 15 residues. The CDR3 DNA is TGTGCCAGCTCACCGCCGGGACAGGGATTCTACGAGCAGTACTTC. This sequence encodes CASSPPGQGFYEQYF.

The chain is built from TRBV11-2 and TRBJ2-1, with 12 bases matching TRBD2. J was trimmed by 7 bases and V by 6 bases; bases with no gene match: 1. Germline V gene lookup returns CDR1 SGHAT and CDR2 FQNNGV. This CDR3 contains 13 residues. CDR3 protein: CASRLAGGNEQFF. Here the CDR3 DNA reads TGTGCCAGCAGACTAGCGGGGGGTAATGAGCAGTTCTTC.

This clone has more than one count but fewer than ten. The chain carries TRBV6-5 and TRBJ1-6, with unresolved D. V dropped 0 bases and J dropped 7 bases, with 10 bases sitting between them. This CDR3 comprises 15 residues. Germline V gene lookup returns CDR1 MNHEY and CDR2 SVGAGI. CDR3 sequence: CASSYSNGGNSPLHF. The CDR3 nucleotides read TGTGCCAGCAGTTACTCTAACGGTGGGAATTCACCCCTCCACTTT.

This clone was counted a single time. The chain employs TRBV28 and TRBJ2-5; possibly TRBD1 for D (6 bases). V lost 2 bases and J lost 9, with 19 bases in between. Germline V CDR1 and CDR2: MDHEN, SYDVKM. The CDR3 consists of 15 residues. As DNA, the CDR3 is TGTGCCAGCAGTTTAAGGAGTGGGGGCGCTTCCCCCCAGTACTTC. Encoded protein: CASSLRSGGASPQYF.

The V gene is TRBV20-1, the J gene TRBJ2-1; D uncertain. The germline V and J ends were trimmed by 6 bases and 9 bases, with 12 bases remaining between them. CDR3 length: 11 amino acids. Germline V gives CDR1 DFQATT, CDR2 SNEGSKA (reference sequence). For the CDR3, the DNA is TGCAGTGCCCCCCAGGAGCTTGAGCAGTTCTTC. Amino acids: CSAPQELEQFF.

This clone was seen only once. The chain uses TRBV5-1 and TRBJ1-1; D might be TRBD1 (5 bases). The CDR3 runs to 13 residues. Germline V lookup: CDR1 SGHRS, CDR2 YFSETQ. V lost 4 bases, J lost 1 base, and 8 bases lay in between. Here the CDR3 DNA reads TGCGCCAGCAGCGTTCAGGGGAACACTGAAGCTTTCTTT. Translated: CASSVQGNTEAFF.

The chain recombines TRBV7-9 with TRBJ1-2, with D tentatively TRBD1 (5 bases). This CDR3 has 12 amino acids. CDR1 is SEHNR and CDR2 is FQNEAQ in the germline V gene (reference sequence). V lost 3 bases and J lost 5, with 7 bases in between. The CDR3, as DNA: TGTGCCAGCAGCTTTCGACAGTATGGCTACACCTTC. It is translated as CASSFRQYGYTF.

The chain is built from TRBV7-2 and TRBJ2-1; D is undetermined. V was clipped by 4 bases and J by 7 bases, with 11 bases between them. The CDR3 contains 13 residues. Germline CDR1 and CDR2: SGHTA and FQGNSA. The CDR3 DNA follows: TGTGCCAGCAGCTCACGTTGGGGAAATGAGCAGTTCTTC. Amino acids: CASSSRWGNEQFF.

In DNA form, the CDR3 reads TGTGCCAGCAGCCCCGGCCTCTTGACAGGGCAATCCTATAATTCACCCCTCCACTTT. Translation gives CASSPGLLTGQSYNSPLHF. The V call is TRBV7-9, the J call TRBJ1-6; 7 nucleotides align to TRBD1. Per germline, CDR1 SEHNR and CDR2 FQNEAQ (reference sequence). The V and J ends lost 5 bases and 1 base, in that order; junction bases with no gene match: 14. CDR3 length: 19 residues.

The chain has TRBV5-1 and TRBJ2-3, with D possibly TRBD1 on 5 matching bases. Trimming took off 4 bases at V and 1 base at J, with 10 bases between the two ends. From germline, CDR1 is SGHRS and CDR2 YFSETQ. This CDR3 is built from 14 residues. The DNA for the CDR3 is TGCGCCAGCAGCCCTGGACAAGGCACAGATACGCAGTATTTT. Its translation is CASSPGQGTDTQYF.

The chain recombines TRBV6-1 with TRBJ2-7; a weak D match, TRBD1 (6 bases). The CDR3 consists of 13 residues. Trimming shortened V by 1 base and J by 4 bases, and 8 bases separated the two germline ends. The germline V gene has CDR1 MNHNS and CDR2 SASEGT. CDR3 residues: CASSEGDKYEQYF. CDR3 coding DNA: TGTGCCAGCAGTGAAGGGGACAAGTACGAGCAGTACTTC.

The chain links TRBV5-6 to TRBJ1-2; no clear D. The CDR3 is 19 residues long. The germline V gene encodes CDR1 SGHDT and CDR2 YYEEEE. V was shortened by 6 bases and J by 7 bases, with 34 bases between the two germline ends. The CDR3, as DNA: TGTGCCAGCACCTCTCGATGGGTCGATCCCGTCACGCCCGCCTTTGGCTACACCTTC. Amino acids: CASTSRWVDPVTPAFGYTF.

This clone appeared a single time. The genes are TRBV30 and TRBJ1-1; TRBD1 might be the D (5 bases). Germline V gene sequence: CDR1 GTSNPN, CDR2 SVGIG (reference sequence). This CDR3 region has 14 residues. Between the trimmed V and J ends, which lost 0 bases and 6 bases, there was a span of 14 bases. The CDR3 region is CAWSVLLGVPEAFF. For the CDR3, the DNA is TGTGCCTGGAGTGTACTCTTGGGGGTCCCTGAAGCTTTCTTT. The full variable domain, its missing parts supplied by reference TRBV30 and TRBJ1-1, is SQTIHQWPATLVQPVGSPLSLECTVEGTSNPNLYWYRQAAGRGLQLLFYSVGIGQISSEVPQNLSASRPQDRQFILSSKKLLLSDSGFYLCAWSVLLGVPEAFFGQGTRLTVV.

The rearrangement links TRBV11-2 to TRBJ1-2; D might be TRBD1 (6 bases). Germline CDR1 is SGHAT and CDR2 is FQNNGV. The V and J ends lost 1 base and 7 bases respectively, with 16 bases between them. The CDR3 is 15 amino acids. The CDR3 loop reads CASSLVVAGDLGYTF. DNA for the CDR3: TGTGCCAGCAGCTTAGTCGTGGCAGGGGATCTTGGCTACACCTTC.

The chain combines TRBV6-5 with TRBJ1-1; weak D call: TRBD1 (6 bases). Germline CDR1 is MNHEY and CDR2 is SVGAGI. The CDR3 is made up of 14 amino acids. The ends were cut back, 2 bases at V and 4 bases at J, with 11 bases in the middle. The CDR3 region has the DNA TGTGCCAGCAGTTACGGGGGCAGGGGCACTGAAGCTTTCTTT. Translation: CASSYGGRGTEAFF.

The V gene is TRBV5-5, the J gene TRBJ2-3, with unresolved D. Germline CDR1 SGHKS, CDR2 YYEKEE (reference sequence). The CDR3 is made up of 13 amino acids. Trimming stripped 7 bases from V and 0 bases from J, with 9 bases between. The CDR3 loop reads CASERPSTDTQYF. CDR3 sequence (DNA): TGTGCCAGCGAACGCCCGAGCACAGATACGCAGTATTTT.

The gene calls are TRBV7-6 and TRBJ2-2, with 7 positions matching TRBD2. V was pared by 0 bases and J by 4 bases, with 5 bases of the junction left unmatched. Germline assignment: CDR1 SGHVS and CDR2 FNYEAQ. The CDR3 is made up of 16 amino acids. The DNA for the CDR3 is TGTGCCAGCAGCTTAGCAGCGGGAAGATCCACCGGGGAGCTGTTTTTT. Protein product: CASSLAAGRSTGELFF.

The rearrangement joins TRBV2 to TRBJ1-1; D is possibly TRBD1 (6 bases). The CDR3 is made up of 14 amino acids. The V gene lost 6 bases and the J gene lost 0 bases, with 11 bases spanning the gap. In germline, CDR1 is SNHLY, CDR2 FYNNEI. Here the CDR3 DNA reads TGTGCCAGCAGCCCCGGGACATTGAACACTGAAGCTTTCTTT. Protein product: CASSPGTLNTEAFF.

This clone was counted once. The V and J genes are TRBV4-1 and TRBJ1-4; D not resolved. The CDR3 is 14 amino acids. Germline loops: CDR1 MGHRA, CDR2 YSYEKL. Trimming pared 4 bases from V and 2 bases from J, leaving 8 bases between. The CDR3 nucleotides are TGCGCCAGCAGCCTCGGGCCGACTAATGAAAAACTGTTTTTT. Translating gives CASSLGPTNEKLFF.

The rearrangement uses TRBV6-1 and TRBJ1-1; D gene uncertain. CDR1 MNHNS and CDR2 SASEGT come from the germline V gene. The V gene lost 1 base and the J gene lost 3 bases, with 9 bases spanning the gap. CDR3 length: 14 residues. CDR3 sequence reads: CASSEEPRDTEAFF. As DNA, the CDR3 is TGTGCCAGCAGTGAAGAGCCCCGGGACACTGAAGCTTTCTTT.